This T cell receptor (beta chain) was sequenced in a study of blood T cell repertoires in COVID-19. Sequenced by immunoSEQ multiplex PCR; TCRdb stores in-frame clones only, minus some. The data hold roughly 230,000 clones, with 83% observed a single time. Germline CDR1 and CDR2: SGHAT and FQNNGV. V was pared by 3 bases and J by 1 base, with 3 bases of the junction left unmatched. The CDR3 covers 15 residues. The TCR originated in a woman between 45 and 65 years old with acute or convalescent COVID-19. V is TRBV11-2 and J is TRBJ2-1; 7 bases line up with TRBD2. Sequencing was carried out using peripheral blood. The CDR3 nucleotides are TGTGCCAGCAGCTTCTCCGGGGGGTCCTACAATGAGCAGTTCTTC. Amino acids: CASSFSGGSYNEQFF.